Below are 25 T cell receptor beta chains sequenced from a single sample in a study of blood T cells in healthy people across ages. With a J-beta primer mix and a sample-barcoded 5' primer, a second PCR ran 7 to 11 cycles. Via MiXCR, TCRdb re-called the 5' RACE reads, giving one row per CDR3 protein. The repertoire holds under 1,000,000 distinct CDR3 sequences, with roughly 40% as singletons. Sequenced material: blood. These receptors were obtained from a young man in good health.

This clonotype has only one observation. A read error is possible here, since a much larger clone lies one base away. The chain carries TRBV12-3 or TRBV12-4 and TRBJ2-1, with 9 bases matching TRBD1. This CDR3 spans 14 amino acids. Unmatched junction bases numbered 9, after V lost 5 bases and J lost 10 bases. The CDR3 loop reads CASSHGTGTYEQFF. In DNA, the CDR3 is TGTGCCAGCAGTCACGGGACAGGGACCTACGAGCAGTTCTTC.

The V and J genes are TRBV12-5 and TRBJ2-7, with 13 bases aligning to TRBD2. The J call may be faulty, since TRBJ2-5 better matches the DNA end. This CDR3 region has 16 residues. The germline V gene encodes CDR1 LGHNT and CDR2 FRNRAP. For the CDR3, the DNA is TGTGCTAGCAGCCACTCAACCGGGACTAGCGGGATGACCCAGTACTTC. Translation gives CASSHSTGTSGMTQYF.

The rearrangement joins TRBV4-2 to TRBJ1-1; a possible D gene is TRBD1 (6 bases). V was clipped by 0 bases and J by 10 bases, with 15 bases between them. CDR1 and CDR2 from the germline V gene are LGHNA and YNFKEQ. This CDR3 has 14 amino acids. CDR3 protein: CASSQDRTGLRAFF. CDR3 nucleotide sequence: TGTGCCAGCAGCCAAGATAGAACAGGGCTCCGAGCTTTCTTT.

Only a few counts were recorded for this clonotype. The J gene is TRBJ2-1, the V gene TRBV2, with TRBD2 matching over 9 bases. Germline CDR1 is SNHLY and CDR2 is FYNNEI. The CDR3 consists of 15 residues. V dropped 4 bases and J dropped 8; count of bases not matched to a gene: 9. The CDR3 DNA reads TGTGCCAGCAGTGGTGGTAGCGGGGGATCCGATGAGCAGTTCTTC. Residues: CASSGGSGGSDEQFF.

The CDR3: CATSPRGDGNTIYF. The CDR3 bases are TGTGCCACCAGCCCCCGAGGGGACGGAAACACCATATATTTT. The rearrangement uses TRBV15 and TRBJ1-3, with TRBD1 as a possible D gene (5 bases). Germline CDR1 reads LNHNV; CDR2 reads YYDKDF (reference sequence). The ends were cut back, 5 bases at V and 4 bases at J, with 12 bases in the middle. The CDR3 contains 14 residues.

V gene TRBV20-1 combines with J gene TRBJ2-5; TRBD2 agrees at 13 bases. Trimming at V came to 8 bases and at J to 0 bases, leaving 12 bases not matched to a gene. The CDR3 extends over 17 amino acids. Germline assignment: CDR1 DFQATT and CDR2 SNEGSKA (reference sequence). This CDR3 is CSPSGTSGVWDQETQYF. The CDR3 DNA follows: TGCAGTCCAAGCGGGACTAGCGGGGTTTGGGACCAAGAGACCCAGTACTTC.

A single count supports this clonotype. The chain employs TRBV7-2 and TRBJ2-1, with TRBD2 matching over 7 bases. There are 15 residues in the CDR3. Trimming removed 1 base from V and 8 bases from J; junction bases left unmatched: 8. In germline, CDR1 is SGHTA, CDR2 FQGNSA. The CDR3 loop reads CASSLVGQGGDEQFF. The CDR3 coding sequence is TGTGCCAGCAGCTTAGTGGGGCAGGGAGGGGATGAGCAGTTCTTC.

Comment on this clonotype: One end of the junction does not line up with germline, which may come from a read error. This chain uses TRBV7-2 with TRBJ2-3; 8 positions agree with TRBD2. This CDR3 is 16 amino acids long. Germline loops: CDR1 SGHTA, CDR2 FQGNSA. The chain's CDR3 is CVSSLAGNPSTDTQYF. The CDR3 region has the DNA TGTGTCAGCAGCTTAGCGGGGAACCCTAGCACAGATACGCAGTATTTT.

The rearrangement joins TRBV6-2 or TRBV6-3 to TRBJ1-5, with D perhaps matching TRBD1 (5 bases). V was clipped by 0 bases and J by 3 bases, with 15 bases between them. CDR1 is MNHEY, CDR2 SVGEGT, per germline. CDR3 length: 17 amino acids. The CDR3 region is CASSYSDAGPYNQPQHF. As DNA, the CDR3 is TGTGCCAGCAGTTACTCGGATGCAGGGCCTTACAATCAGCCCCAGCATTTT.

This clonotype showed up just a few times. This chain links TRBV12-3 or TRBV12-4 with TRBJ2-7; 8 nucleotides match TRBD1. The V segment lost 1 base and the J segment 1 base; nucleotides outside the gene matches: 3. This CDR3 comprises 15 residues. CDR3 sequence: CASSLGYRGSYEQYF. In nucleotides, the CDR3 is TGTGCCAGCAGTTTAGGGTACAGGGGGTCCTACGAGCAGTACTTC.

This clonotype was detected only a few times. It is unclear where the CDR3 begins or ends on the DNA, so no DNA is shown, and the CDR3 is as TCRdb lists it. This sequence joins TRBV3-1 and TRBJ1-6. Germline loops: CDR1 LGHDT, CDR2 YNNKEL (reference sequence). A total of 14 residues make up the CDR3, ends included. The CDR3 here is CASSLWERGSPLHF.

The chain recombines TRBV7-9 with TRBJ2-7; D might be TRBD1 (6 bases). CDR1 SEHNR and CDR2 FQNEAQ come from the germline V gene (reference sequence). With 8 bases removed from V and 6 bases from J, the gap between germline ends came to 11 bases. CDR3 length: 11 residues. CDR3 nucleotide sequence: TGTGCCAGCGGATCAGGGGTCGAGCAGTACTTC. This codes for CASGSGVEQYF.

This clonotype is a singleton in its sample. The chain couples TRBV3-1 to TRBJ2-7, with D maybe TRBD2 (7 bases). Trimming took 0 bases from V and 7 from J, leaving 25 bases between them. CDR1 LGHDT and CDR2 YNNKEL come from the germline V gene (reference sequence). The CDR3 length is 18 residues. CDR3 DNA: TGTGCCAGCAGCCAAGAGTGGGCGGGGGCGCTTAGATACAATGAGCAGTACTTC. This codes for CASSQEWAGALRYNEQYF.

A remark on this clonotype: This could be a read error, since a much larger clone is one nucleotide away. This chain connects TRBV29-1 to TRBJ2-3, with D hard to call. Germline CDR1 and CDR2: SQVTM and ANQGSEA. With 4 bases removed from V and 2 bases from J, the gap between germline ends came to 13 bases. The CDR3 is 14 residues long. This CDR3 reads CSVGQVYSTDTQYF. DNA for the CDR3: TGCAGCGTTGGTCAGGTATACTCCACAGATACGCAGTATTTT.

This clonotype was recorded a few times. The CDR3 coding sequence is TGCGCCAGCAGCCCTGTAGCGGGTTCCTACAATGAGCAGTTCTTC. Translating it yields CASSPVAGSYNEQFF. The rearrangement joins TRBV5-1 to TRBJ2-1, with TRBD2 identical over 7 bases. Germline CDR1 reads SGHRS; CDR2 reads YFSETQ. The CDR3 sequence is 15 residues long. V was clipped by 4 bases and J by 1 base; unmatched bases: 5.

The chain is built from TRBV18 and TRBJ2-7, with D possibly being TRBD2 (6 bases). The length of the CDR3 is 12 residues. V gave up 5 bases and J gave up 3 bases, with 8 bases separating them. In germline, CDR1 is KGHSH, CDR2 LQKENI. DNA of the CDR3: TGTGCCAGCTCAAGGACTAACTACGAGCAGTACTTC. Its protein product is CASSRTNYEQYF.

Regarding this clonotype: Being one base from a much bigger clone, this may be a read error. This rearrangement joins TRBV7-2 to TRBJ2-3, with D possibly called TRBD1 or TRBD2 (6 bases each). The CDR3 totals 17 residues. Between the trimmed V and J ends, which lost 1 base and 6 bases, there was a span of 20 bases. The germline V gene has CDR1 SGHTA and CDR2 FQGNSA. DNA of the CDR3: TGTACCAGCAGCTTAGGAACGGGGGCGGGGATTGGGGATACGCAGTATTTT. Protein: CTSSLGTGAGIGDTQYF.

The sample holds one count of this clonotype. This chain uses TRBV20-1 with TRBJ2-2; D may be TRBD2 (6 bases). The ends were cut back, 0 bases at V and 5 bases at J, with 16 bases in the middle. Germline V CDR1 and CDR2: DFQATT, SNEGSKA (reference sequence). This CDR3 contains 16 residues. As DNA, the CDR3 is TGCAGTGCTAGAGACCAACGGGGGAGCCGGACCGGGGAGCTGTTTTTT. The encoded protein is CSARDQRGSRTGELFF.

The chain joins TRBV27 to TRBJ2-5, with 7 bases that match TRBD1. With V trimmed by 6 bases and J by 2 bases, 3 bases remained unmatched. The CDR3 has 13 residues. Germline CDR1 and CDR2: MNHEY and SMNVEV (reference sequence). Written as DNA, the CDR3 is TGTGCCAGCAGGACGGGACAGCAAGAGACCCAGTACTTC. This translates into CASRTGQQETQYF.

V usage is TRBV10-3 and J usage is TRBJ2-7; 13 bases are a match to TRBD2. The CDR3 runs to 18 residues. With 5 bases clipped from V and 1 base from J, the junction kept 11 bases outside the gene matches. The germline CDR1 and CDR2 sequences are ENHRY and SYGVKD. For the CDR3, the DNA is TGTGCCATCAGTCAACCACAAGGACTAGCGGGAGAGTCCTACGAGCAGTACTTC. It yields the protein CAISQPQGLAGESYEQYF.

In its sample, this clonotype was seen a few times. This chain connects TRBV12-3 or TRBV12-4 to TRBJ2-1; D might be TRBD1 or TRBD2, each matching 7 bases. V dropped 7 bases and J dropped 4 bases, with 17 bases sitting between them. This CDR3 region has 15 residues. As DNA, the CDR3 is TGTGCCAGCACCTCAGGGGGGGGGACTTACAATGAGCAGTTCTTC. This sequence encodes CASTSGGGTYNEQFF.

This chain joins TRBV12-3 or TRBV12-4 and TRBJ1-5; 7 bases are a match to TRBD1. V was pared by 5 bases and J by 4 bases, with 11 bases of the junction left unmatched. This CDR3 is built from 16 residues. The CDR3 bases are TGTGCCAGCAGTCCCAACGACAGGGCGGAAAATCAGCCCCAGCATTTT. Encoded protein: CASSPNDRAENQPQHF.

For the CDR3, the DNA is TGTGCCAGCAGCGAAGGACAGGGGCCCGTTAGTAGCAATCAGCCCCAGCATTTT. This codes for CASSEGQGPVSSNQPQHF. V and J are TRBV3-1 and TRBJ1-5, with 9 bases that match TRBD1. Germline trimming cut 5 bases from V and 0 bases from J; bases unmatched to any gene: 11. The V gene's germline CDR1 is LGHDT and CDR2 YNNKEL (reference sequence). This CDR3 is 18 amino acids long.

The J gene is TRBJ1-4, the V gene TRBV7-2; no reliable D call. The CDR3 runs 15 residues. Germline values: CDR1 SGHTA, CDR2 FQGNSA. V lost 0 bases and J 2 bases, leaving 7 bases between the germline ends. CDR3 sequence (DNA): TGTGCCAGCAGCTTAGCGGGGAGGACTAATGAAAAACTGTTTTTT. Protein sequence: CASSLAGRTNEKLFF.

CDR3 in amino acids: CASSVLQVLGGSRTQYF. The CDR3 nucleotides read TGTGCCAGCAGCGTATTACAGGTTTTGGGGGGAAGTAGGACCCAGTACTTC. The gene calls are TRBV5-6 and TRBJ2-5; weak D call: TRBD2 (6 bases). This CDR3 spans 17 amino acids. V lost 4 bases and J 7 bases, leaving 26 bases between the germline ends. Per the germline V gene, CDR1 is SGHDT and CDR2 is YYEEEE.